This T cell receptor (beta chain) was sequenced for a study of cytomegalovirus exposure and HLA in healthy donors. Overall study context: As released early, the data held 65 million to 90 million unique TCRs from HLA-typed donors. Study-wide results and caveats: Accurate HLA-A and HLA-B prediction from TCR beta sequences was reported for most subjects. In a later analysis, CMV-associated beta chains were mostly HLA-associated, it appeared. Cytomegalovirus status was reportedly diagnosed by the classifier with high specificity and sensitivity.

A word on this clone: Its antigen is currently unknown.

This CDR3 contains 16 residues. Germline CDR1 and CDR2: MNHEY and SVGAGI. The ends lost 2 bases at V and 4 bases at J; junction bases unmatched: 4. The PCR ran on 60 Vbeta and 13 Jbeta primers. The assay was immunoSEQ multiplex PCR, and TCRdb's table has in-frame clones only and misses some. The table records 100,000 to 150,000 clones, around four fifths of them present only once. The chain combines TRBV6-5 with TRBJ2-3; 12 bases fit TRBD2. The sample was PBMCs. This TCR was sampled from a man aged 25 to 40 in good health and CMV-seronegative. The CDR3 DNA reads TGTGCCAGCAGTTACCGGGCTAGCGGGAGGGCAGATACGCAGTATTTT. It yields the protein CASSYRASGRADTQYF.